The 15 T cell receptor beta chains in this list originate from one sample, sequenced in a study of control samples from healthy donors and cancer patients. TCRdb's table, derived via immunoSEQ multiplex PCR, lists solely in-frame clones and lacks some. Of 70,000 to 90,000 clones listed, approximately 90% were seen once; the top ten hold under 2%. Sequences were obtained from PBMCs. These receptors originate from a woman aged 55-70 years with head and neck cancer.

The chain is built from TRBV2 and TRBJ2-5; TRBD1 aligns across 11 bases. This CDR3 has 15 residues. Trimming removed 5 bases from V and 5 bases from J; junction bases left unmatched: 7. Germline-derived CDR1 and CDR2 are SNHLY and FYNNEI. CDR3 DNA: TGTGCCAGCAGTAACGACGGACAGGGGGCTGAGACCCAGTACTTC. Residues: CASSNDGQGAETQYF. Based on the CDR3 plus reference TRBV2 and TRBJ2-5, the full variable domain is EPEVTQTPSHQVTQMGQEVILRCVPISNHLYFYWYRQILGQKVEFLVSFYNNEISEKSEIFDDQFSVERPDGSNFTLKIRSTKLEDSAMYFCASSNDGQGAETQYFGPGTRLLVL.

J is TRBJ2-7 and V is TRBV29-1, with D perhaps TRBD2 (5 bases). With 3 bases removed from V and 5 bases from J, the gap between germline ends came to 17 bases. CDR3 size: 14 residues. The germline gives CDR1 SQVTM, CDR2 ANQGSEA. The CDR3 DNA is TGCAGCGTTGAGACTGGCCGGGAAGGAAACGAGCAGTACTTC. This gives the protein CSVETGREGNEQYF.

The chain carries TRBV27 and TRBJ2-1, with a weak D call TRBD2 (6 bases). Trimming removed 6 bases from V and 8 bases from J, with 20 bases in between. Looked up from germline, CDR1 is MNHEY and CDR2 is SMNVEV (reference sequence). This CDR3 has 15 amino acids. CDR3 sequence reads: CASSSQAGLVDEQFF. The CDR3 DNA sequence: TGTGCCAGCAGCTCTCAAGCGGGCCTCGTCGATGAGCAGTTCTTC.

This rearrangement joins TRBV24-1 to TRBJ2-7; 8 bases are shared with TRBD2. Germline CDR1 and CDR2: KGHDR and SFDVKD. This CDR3 is 15 amino acids long. V lost 3 bases and J lost 1; bases outside the gene matches: 4. CDR3 DNA: TGTGCCACCAGTGATGGAGCGGGAGAGTCCTACGAGCAGTACTTC. Translated: CATSDGAGESYEQYF.

The chain has TRBV5-1 and TRBJ1-5; the D is unclear. Germline values: CDR1 SGHRS, CDR2 YFSETQ. The V and J ends lost 5 bases and 3 bases respectively, with 9 bases between them. The CDR3 consists of 13 residues. The CDR3 sequence: CASSLRLNQPQHF. The CDR3 DNA follows: TGCGCCAGCAGTCTGAGACTCAATCAGCCCCAGCATTTT. The full variable domain, its missing parts supplied by reference TRBV5-1 and TRBJ1-5, is KAGVTQTPRYLIKTRGQQVTLSCSPISGHRSVSWYQQTPGQGLQFLFEYFSETQRNKGNFPGRFSGRQFSNSRSEMNVSTLELGDSALYLCASSLRLNQPQHFGDGTRLSIL.

The genes are TRBV4-2 and TRBJ2-3, with D uncertain. The germline V gene has CDR1 LGHNA and CDR2 YNFKEQ. The V and J ends lost 5 bases and 2 bases respectively, with 20 bases between them. The CDR3 totals 17 residues. DNA of the CDR3: TGTGCCAGCAGCGAACAACTGGGGTTTTCAGCCACAGATACGCAGTATTTT. It translates to CASSEQLGFSATDTQYF.

V gene TRBV3-1 (or the pseudogene TRBV3-2) combines with J gene TRBJ2-7, with D possibly being TRBD1 (5 bases). Germline-derived CDR1 and CDR2 are LGHDT and YNNKEL (reference sequence). The V gene lost 1 base and the J gene lost 4 bases, with 5 bases spanning the gap. The CDR3 totals 12 residues. This CDR3 reads CASSQGQYEQYF. DNA of the CDR3: TGTGCCAGCAGCCAAGGACAGTACGAGCAGTACTTC.

This CDR3 is CASSLEGGRQPQHF. The CDR3 DNA reads as TGTGCCAGCAGCTTAGAAGGGGGGCGTCAGCCCCAGCATTTT. V gene TRBV7-2 combines with J gene TRBJ1-5; weak D call: TRBD1 (6 bases). Germline loops: CDR1 SGHTA, CDR2 FQGNSA. V was shortened by 1 base and J by 6 bases, with 10 bases between the two germline ends. The length of the CDR3 is 14 residues. The variable domain in full, with the rest retrieved from reference TRBV7-2 and TRBJ1-5, is GAGVSQSPSNKVTEKGKDVELRCDPISGHTALYWYRQSLGQGLEFLIYFQGNSAPDKSGLPSDRFSAERTGGSVSTLTIQRTQQEDSAVYLCASSLEGGRQPQHFGDGTRLSIL.

The chain uses TRBV6-5 and TRBJ1-1; 8 bases line up with TRBD1. Germline CDR1 is MNHEY and CDR2 is SVGAGI. The V segment lost 6 bases and the J segment 3 bases; nucleotides outside the gene matches: 9. The CDR3 has 15 residues. The CDR3 coding sequence is TGTGCCAGCAGCCCACTGGACAGGGCGCACACTGAAGCTTTCTTT. Translation: CASSPLDRAHTEAFF.

This rearrangement joins TRBV7-3 to TRBJ2-2; unclear D gene. Germline V gene sequence: CDR1 SGHTA, CDR2 FQGTGA. V was pared by 0 bases and J by 8 bases, with 7 bases between. The CDR3 runs to 13 residues. CDR3 protein: CASSLTRAGELFF. The CDR3 region has the DNA TGTGCCAGCAGCTTAACCCGGGCAGGGGAGCTGTTTTTT.

This chain uses TRBV5-1 with TRBJ1-1; D gene uncertain. The V gene's germline CDR1 is SGHRS and CDR2 YFSETQ. This CDR3 is built from 14 residues. Between the trimmed V and J ends, which lost 0 bases and 5 bases, there was a span of 11 bases. In nucleotides, the CDR3 is TGCGCCAGCAGCTTGGTATCAGGAGAAACTGAAGCTTTCTTT. This translates into CASSLVSGETEAFF.

The chain carries TRBV5-1 and TRBJ1-3; D is perhaps TRBD1 (5 bases). Germline CDR1 reads SGHRS; CDR2 reads YFSETQ. CDR3 length equals 16 residues. Deletions cut 4 bases from V and 0 bases from J, with 14 bases between. The CDR3 here is CASSLDSPSSGNTIYF. CDR3 nucleotide sequence: TGCGCCAGCAGCCTAGACAGCCCTAGCTCTGGAAACACCATATATTTT.

The V and J genes are TRBV6-1 and TRBJ2-7; TRBD1 aligns across 8 bases. The CDR3 has 14 amino acids. Germline V gene data show CDR1 as MNHNS and CDR2 as SASEGT. The V gene end was trimmed by 7 bases and the J gene end by 4 bases; junction bases not matched to a gene: 9. The CDR3 nucleotides read TGTGCCAGCACTCGTGACAGGGGATCGTACGAGCAGTACTTC. As protein: CASTRDRGSYEQYF.

The V gene is TRBV30, the J gene TRBJ2-7; 7 bases are shared with TRBD2. Germline trimming cut 0 bases from V and 2 bases from J; bases unmatched to any gene: 7. The germline gives CDR1 GTSNPN, CDR2 SVGIG (reference sequence). The CDR3 is 15 amino acids. The CDR3: CAWSVLLRGTYEQYF. In DNA, the CDR3 is TGTGCCTGGAGTGTACTATTGCGGGGGACCTACGAGCAGTACTTC.

The table lists this clone with a count of one. V and J are TRBV5-8 and TRBJ1-3; no firm D call. The CDR3 runs to 14 residues. The V and J ends lost 4 bases and 0 bases respectively, with 8 bases between them. Per germline, CDR1 SGHTS and CDR2 YDEGEE. The CDR3 region is CASSATISGNTIYF. The CDR3 DNA reads TGTGCCAGCAGCGCGACGATCTCTGGAAACACCATATATTTT. Based on the CDR3 plus reference TRBV5-8 and TRBJ1-3, the full variable domain is EAGVTQSPTHLIKTRGQQATLRCSPISGHTSVYWYQQALGLGLQFLLWYDEGEERNRGNFPPRFSGRQFPNYSSELNVNALELEDSALYLCASSATISGNTIYFGEGSWLTVV.